The present TCR beta chain was sequenced within a study of blood T cell repertoires in COVID-19. About the study: Acute-phase and convalescent COVID-19 samples originated in the United States, Italy and Spain. The analysed material was cDNA or gDNA that came from T cells, B-cell-depleted T cells, or PBMCs.

Under the authors' procedure: Estimates of nucleated cell counts were drawn from the amplification of reference gene primers. Generated by immunoSEQ multiplex PCR, the TCRdb table keeps only in-frame clones and is missing some. Clone size and the V and J calls come from that table; the DNA yielded D and trimming. The table lists about 3,500 clones, over 60% of them singletons, with about 45% in the top ten. The CDR3 is made up of 16 amino acids. Germline lookup yields CDR1 SGHAT and CDR2 FQNNGV. With 6 bases removed from V and 0 bases from J, the gap between germline ends came to 15 bases. The sequence was obtained from a human donor in a cohort sampled during active COVID-19. The sample taken for sequencing was peripheral blood. This chain uses TRBV11-2 with TRBJ2-1, with D perhaps matching TRBD1 (5 bases). The CDR3 nucleotides are TGTGCCAGCAGTTGGGGCGGCGAGAGCTCCTACAATGAGCAGTTCTTC. The encoded protein is CASSWGGESSYNEQFF.